This TCR beta chain was retrieved from a study of shared clonotypes between healthy human individuals. Whole-study results and caveats: In contrast to clonotypes shared by all four donors, non-shared clonotypes had lower generation probabilities. Richness estimates generally favored naive over memory subsets. Tissue TCR repertoires likely differ from these blood-only repertoires.

Generated by immunoSEQ multiplex PCR, the TCRdb table keeps only in-frame clones and is missing some. The sample holds millions of clones, approximately 94% seen once. The donors, all of them Caucasian adults, lived in Nashville, Tennessee. About this clone itself: Its specificity is unknown.

The CDR3 sequence is 16 residues long. V lost 0 bases, J lost 6 bases, and 6 bases stayed unmatched. The germline CDR1 and CDR2 sequences are SEHNR and FQNEAQ (reference sequence). The chain combines TRBV7-9 with TRBJ2-2, with 8 bases fitting TRBD1. This TCR derives from a man younger than 35 in good health. The source material was naive CD4+ T cells sorted from blood. Subset in this sample: CD45RA+ positively selected. The CDR3 here is CASSLAGTGGAGELFF. CDR3 nucleotides: TGTGCCAGCAGCTTAGCCGGGACAGGCGGGGCCGGGGAGCTGTTTTTT.